This T cell receptor beta chain was observed in a study of naive and memory T cell subsets. By sample share, this clonotype is medium-sized. The SP2 primer and nested alpha and beta constant region primers amplified ligated cDNA in four rounds. For blood and skin samples, reverse transcription used TCR alpha and beta constant primers. TCRdb used MiXCR to reprocess the UMI-ligation and nested PCR reads, holding one entry per CDR3 protein. The sample has tens of thousands of distinct CDR3 sequences; approximately 10% are singletons. V lost 4 bases and J 4 bases, leaving 8 bases between the germline ends. This CDR3 contains 12 residues. The germline V gene has CDR1 MDHEN and CDR2 SYDVKM. The sample's treatment: skin biopsy from PPD injection site in Mantoux-positive individual. An oligonucleotide containing a UMI was ligated to the 3' end of TCR cDNA. Skin biopsies came from PPD injection sites in Mantoux-positive individuals. Reverse transcription used DNase-treated unsorted total RNA, aiming for roughly 1 to 1000 ng.

The specimen comprised skin, sampled from a tuberculin skin test site. This receptor was taken from an adult in good health. This chain uses TRBV28 with TRBJ2-7; D gene uncertain. The CDR3 bases are TGTGCCAGCAGTTGGGTGGGTTACGAGCAGTACTTC. It is translated as CASSWVGYEQYF. Full variable domain (rest looked up from reference TRBV28 and TRBJ2-7): DVKVTQSSRYLVKRTGEKVFLECVQDMDHENMFWYRQDPGLGLRLIYFSYDVKMKEKGDIPEGYSVSREKKERFSLILESASTNQTSMYLCASSWVGYEQYFGPGTRLTVT.